This T cell receptor beta chain was identified in a study of monozygotic twins with inflammatory bowel disease. Regarding the study as a whole: Evidence failed to back one strong IBD-linked signal or clonotype. Clonotypes shared with others were fewer in IBD patients than in healthy twins, especially with disease activity.

Blood samples, whole and unsorted for T cells, yielded the isolated total RNA. Germline assignment: CDR1 SGHKS and CDR2 YYEKEE (reference sequence). The CDR3 totals 14 residues. A word on this clonotype: Antigen specificity is unknown.

It was around 3,500 ng of total RNA that each TCR library used. TCRdb reprocessed the 5' RACE reads and reports one entry per CDR3 protein, with no DNA. With under 350,000 distinct CDR3 sequences in the sample, the ten largest clones hold 5.6%. The clonotype originates from a human donor with ulcerative colitis or Crohn's disease, or a healthy co-twin of an affected twin (not recorded which). The sequencing input was blood. This rearrangement joins TRBV5-5 to TRBJ2-3. CDR3 sequence reads: CASSFSAGPDTQYF.